The clone carrying this TCR beta chain was seen a single time. The antigen remains undetermined. It was CD45RO-negative cells, positively selected for CCR7, that made up naive CD8 cells, with terminally differentiated effector memory CD45RA+ cells excluded. Donors comprised only Caucasian adults living in Nashville, Tennessee. The data were obtained in a study of shared clonotypes between healthy human individuals. TCRdb keeps only in-frame clones here, not all; method: immunoSEQ multiplex PCR. The table lists over 2,000,000 clones, 90% to 95% of them singletons. Study-level points and caveats: The generation probabilities recorded for non-shared clonotypes fell below those of clonotypes shared by all four donors. Expectations were that clonotype sharing among donors would be affected by sequencing depth. Sampling included only blood; tissue repertoires likely differ.

V was cut by 6 bases and J by 4 bases, with 20 bases left in between. The CDR3 sequence is 16 residues long. The germline V gene has CDR1 MNHEY and CDR2 SMNVEV (reference sequence). The chain joins TRBV27 to TRBJ2-3, with D possibly matching TRBD2 (6 bases). Sequenced material: naive CD8+ T cells from PBMCs. The TCR originated in a man between 18 and 35 years old in good health. Some clones in this sample may be carry-over from other donors' samples. CDR3 sequence reads: CASSQRGSGRPDTQYF. CDR3 nucleotide sequence: TGTGCCAGCAGCCAACGGGGGTCGGGGCGCCCAGATACGCAGTATTTT.